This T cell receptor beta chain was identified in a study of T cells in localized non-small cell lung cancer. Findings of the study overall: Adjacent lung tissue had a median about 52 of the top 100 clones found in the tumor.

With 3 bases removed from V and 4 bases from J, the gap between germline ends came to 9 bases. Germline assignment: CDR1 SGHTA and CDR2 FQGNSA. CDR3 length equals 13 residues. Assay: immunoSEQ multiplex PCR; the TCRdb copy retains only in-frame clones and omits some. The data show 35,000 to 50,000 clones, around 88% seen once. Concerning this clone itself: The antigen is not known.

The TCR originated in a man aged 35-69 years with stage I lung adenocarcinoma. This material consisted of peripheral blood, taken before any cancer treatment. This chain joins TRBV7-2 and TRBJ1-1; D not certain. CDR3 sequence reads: CASSFGRGTEAFF. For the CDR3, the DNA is TGTGCCAGCAGCTTTGGCCGGGGCACTGAAGCTTTCTTT.